This T cell receptor beta chain emerged from a study of blood T cell repertoires in COVID-19. Study background: Acute and convalescent COVID-19 samples came from the United States, Italy and Spain.

In the original processing: How many nucleated cells were present was estimated from reference gene primer amplification. Sequenced by immunoSEQ multiplex PCR; TCRdb stores in-frame clones only, minus some. The D gene and trimming were derived from the DNA, and the V and J assignments and clone size from that table. The data hold roughly 200,000 clones, with 80% to 90% observed a single time. The V gene's germline CDR1 is SGHNT and CDR2 YYREEE (reference sequence). V was cut by 0 bases and J by 8 bases, with 16 bases left in between. The CDR3 runs to 15 residues. The source material was peripheral blood. The clonotype was recovered from a human donor with active or convalescent COVID-19. The donor label of this sample is uncertain. The chain recombines TRBV5-4 with TRBJ2-3; tentative D call: TRBD2 (6 bases). CDR3 amino acids: CASSLVSSVRGTQYF. DNA of the CDR3: TGTGCCAGCAGCTTGGTGTCTAGCGTTCGGGGTACGCAGTATTTT.